These 22 T cell receptor beta chains originate from one sample sequenced in a study of T cell changes during pregnancy in multiple sclerosis. Sequenced by immunoSEQ multiplex PCR; TCRdb stores in-frame clones only, minus some. The sample includes approximately 46,000 clones, roughly nine tenths seen only once; the top ten take around 7.9%. The sequencing here drew on CD8+ T cells from peripheral blood mononuclear cells, taken in the second trimester of pregnancy. Every receptor here comes from a female donor with multiple sclerosis, enrolled in a pregnancy study.

Notes on this clone: The same CDR3 can be traced to other DNA sequences in this sample. This chain joins TRBV30 and TRBJ2-7, with TRBD1 as a possible D gene (5 bases). The CDR3 has 16 amino acids. Trimming stripped 2 bases from V and 2 bases from J, with 19 bases between. Germline V gene data show CDR1 as GTSNPN and CDR2 as SVGIG (reference sequence). The CDR3 sequence is CAWSLMPGAQTYEQYF. CDR3 DNA sequence: TGTGCCTGGAGTCTTATGCCTGGGGCCCAGACCTACGAGCAGTACTTC. Based on the CDR3 plus reference TRBV30 and TRBJ2-7, the full variable domain is SQTIHQWPATLVQPVGSPLSLECTVEGTSNPNLYWYRQAAGRGLQLLFYSVGIGQISSEVPQNLSASRPQDRQFILSSKKLLLSDSGFYLCAWSLMPGAQTYEQYFGPGTRLTVT.

The chain recombines TRBV7-9 with TRBJ2-1; TRBD2 might be the D (7 bases). V lost 5 bases and J 9 bases, leaving 14 bases between the germline ends. The CDR3 runs to 13 residues. From germline, CDR1 is SEHNR and CDR2 FQNEAQ (reference sequence). CDR3 DNA: TGTGCCAGCAGCAGGGGGGAGGGGATTGAGCAGTTCTTC. Translation: CASSRGEGIEQFF.

CDR3 sequence: CASSQVDRRADSGANVLTF. Written as DNA, the CDR3 is TGCGCCAGCAGCCAAGTGGACCGCAGGGCCGATTCTGGGGCCAACGTCCTGACTTTC. The chain has TRBV4-1 and TRBJ2-6, with D perhaps TRBD1 (5 bases). The CDR3 is 19 amino acids. V was clipped by 1 base and J by 1 base, with 17 bases between them. The V gene's germline CDR1 is MGHRA and CDR2 YSYEKL.

The gene calls are TRBV2 and TRBJ2-1; 11 positions match TRBD1. Germline CDR1 and CDR2: SNHLY and FYNNEI. V shed 3 bases and J 8 bases; nucleotides not matched to a gene: 12. This CDR3 spans 17 amino acids. CDR3 residues: CASSEMVGQGVADEQFF. As DNA, the CDR3 is TGTGCCAGCAGTGAGATGGTGGGACAGGGGGTCGCAGATGAGCAGTTCTTC.

The chain combines TRBV5-1 with TRBJ2-5; no reliable D call. From germline, CDR1 is SGHRS and CDR2 YFSETQ. The CDR3 has 14 amino acids. V lost 4 bases to trimming and J lost 1 base, with 11 bases between them. In DNA, the CDR3 is TGCGCCAGCAGCCCCCTCCTATCCCAAGAGACCCAGTACTTC. Its protein is CASSPLLSQETQYF. The complete variable domain, with remaining parts taken from reference TRBV5-1 and TRBJ2-5, reads KAGVTQTPRYLIKTRGQQVTLSCSPISGHRSVSWYQQTPGQGLQFLFEYFSETQRNKGNFPGRFSGRQFSNSRSEMNVSTLELGDSALYLCASSPLLSQETQYFGPGTRLLVL.

This sequence joins TRBV10-3 and TRBJ2-5, with TRBD2 matching 10 bases. The CDR3 is 17 residues long. CDR1 ENHRY and CDR2 SYGVKD come from the germline V gene. The J segment lost 4 bases and the V segment lost 2 bases, leaving 10 bases of the junction unmatched. CDR3 DNA: TGTGCCATCAGTGAGGAGGGTAGCGGGGGGACGGTAGAGACCCAGTACTTC. This encodes CAISEEGSGGTVETQYF.

This chain connects TRBV6-1 to TRBJ2-6; possibly TRBD1 for D (6 bases). The CDR3 runs to 13 residues. The ends were cut back, 11 bases at V and 4 bases at J, with 12 bases in the middle. Germline V gene sequence: CDR1 MNHNS, CDR2 SASEGT. CDR3 sequence: CAGKRGGANVLTF. Written as DNA, the CDR3 is TGTGCCGGTAAAAGGGGGGGGGCCAACGTCCTGACTTTC.

The genes are TRBV6-5 and TRBJ2-2; TRBD1 aligns across 7 bases. The V gene end was trimmed by 0 bases and the J gene end by 5 bases; junction bases not matched to a gene: 6. The germline gives CDR1 MNHEY, CDR2 SVGAGI. The CDR3 loop spans 16 amino acids. CDR3 nucleotides: TGTGCCAGCAGTTACTCCCCGGACAGGACAACCGGGGAGCTGTTTTTT. It encodes CASSYSPDRTTGELFF.

The chain couples TRBV27 to TRBJ1-2; D is undetermined. V shed 3 bases and J shed 7 bases, with 15 bases lying between them. Looked up from germline, CDR1 is MNHEY and CDR2 is SMNVEV (reference sequence). The CDR3 extends over 14 amino acids. The CDR3 protein is CASSFYTGDTGYTF. The CDR3 region has the DNA TGTGCCAGCAGTTTTTATACTGGAGATACTGGCTACACCTTC.

The V gene is TRBV9, the J gene TRBJ2-3, with D possibly being TRBD1 (6 bases). The ends were cut back, 0 bases at V and 6 bases at J, with 8 bases in the middle. CDR1 SGDLS and CDR2 YYNGEE come from the germline V gene. CDR3 length: 13 amino acids. In DNA form, the CDR3 reads TGTGCCAGCAGCGTAGGAACAGGGGATACGCAGTATTTT. This gives the protein CASSVGTGDTQYF.

This rearrangement joins TRBV4-2 to TRBJ1-5; D unresolved. Germline values: CDR1 LGHNA, CDR2 YNFKEQ. CDR3 length: 14 amino acids. V was shortened by 0 bases and J by 7 bases, with 10 bases between the two germline ends. As DNA, the CDR3 is TGTGCCAGCAGCCAAGAGTATGGGGAGCAGCCCCAGCATTTT. It translates to CASSQEYGEQPQHF.

This chain links TRBV11-2 with TRBJ2-1; 9 positions agree with TRBD1. The junction had 8 bases not matched to a gene; V was cut back by 1 base and J by 7 bases. This CDR3 is built from 16 residues. Germline V CDR1 and CDR2: SGHAT, FQNNGV. The CDR3 sequence: CASSLGPLQGANEQFF. Written as DNA, the CDR3 is TGTGCCAGCAGCTTAGGCCCCTTACAGGGGGCGAATGAGCAGTTCTTC.

The chain uses TRBV2 and TRBJ1-3, with no clear D. This CDR3 region has 15 residues. Trimming took 6 bases from V and 1 from J, leaving 13 bases between them. Per the germline V gene, CDR1 is SNHLY and CDR2 is FYNNEI. CDR3 DNA sequence: TGTGCCAGCAGCCAGGAAGAGATGTCTGGAAACACCATATATTTT. This translates into CASSQEEMSGNTIYF.

The chain combines TRBV11-2 with TRBJ1-2; D ambiguous. Trimming stripped 3 bases from V and 4 bases from J, with 3 bases between. Germline V gives CDR1 SGHAT, CDR2 FQNNGV. The CDR3 runs to 11 residues. CDR3 nucleotide sequence: TGTGCCAGCAGCTTGGCCTATGGCTACACCTTC. Translated: CASSLAYGYTF.

This chain uses TRBV9 with TRBJ2-3; D possibly corresponds to TRBD1 (5 bases). Germline V CDR1 and CDR2: SGDLS, YYNGEE. The CDR3 totals 12 residues. The V and J ends lost 3 bases and 5 bases respectively, with 7 bases between them. Here the CDR3 reads CASSAQGDTQYF. CDR3 DNA sequence: TGTGCCAGCAGCGCCCAGGGAGATACGCAGTATTTT.

The DNA of the CDR3 is TGTGCTAGTGTCTTTAAGAGGGAGGCTTTCTTT. Translated, it gives CASVFKREAFF. This chain joins TRBV12-5 and TRBJ1-1; no reliable D call. The germline gives CDR1 LGHNT, CDR2 FRNRAP. The CDR3 has 11 residues. Trimming shortened V by 7 bases and J by 11 bases, and 14 bases separated the two germline ends.

The rearrangement uses TRBV6-6 and TRBJ1-6; D remains unclear. Deletions cut 5 bases from V and 7 bases from J, with 12 bases between. CDR3 length: 14 residues. Germline values: CDR1 MNHNY, CDR2 SVGAGI (reference sequence). DNA of the CDR3: TGTGCCAGCAGTACCCCGGGCGGGAATTCACCCCTCCACTTT. Its protein product is CASSTPGGNSPLHF.

This rearrangement joins TRBV4-1 to TRBJ2-2, with a possible D match to TRBD1 (6 bases). Germline V gene lookup returns CDR1 MGHRA and CDR2 YSYEKL. V was pared by 1 base and J by 7 bases, with 16 bases between. The CDR3 sequence is 16 residues long. The CDR3 sequence is CASSQVAGGEIGELFF. DNA for the CDR3: TGCGCCAGCAGCCAAGTTGCTGGGGGCGAAATCGGGGAGCTGTTTTTT.

The chain uses TRBV7-9 and TRBJ1-6; D is undetermined. From germline, CDR1 is SEHNR and CDR2 FQNEAQ (reference sequence). There are 17 residues in the CDR3. Trimming stripped 5 bases from V and 3 bases from J, with 17 bases between. This chain's CDR3 is CASSPPFEDIYNSPLHF. The CDR3 DNA reads as TGTGCCAGCAGCCCCCCATTCGAGGATATCTATAATTCACCCCTCCACTTT. The full variable domain, its missing parts supplied by reference TRBV7-9 and TRBJ1-6, is DTGVSQNPRHKITKRGQNVTFRCDPISEHNRLYWYRQTLGQGPEFLTYFQNEAQLEKSRLLSDRFSAERPKGSFSTLEIQRTEQGDSAMYLCASSPPFEDIYNSPLHFGNGTRLTVT.

The gene calls are TRBV27 and TRBJ1-1; unclear D gene. Trimming stripped 1 base from V and 7 bases from J, with 10 bases between. CDR3 size: 13 residues. Germline CDR1 MNHEY, CDR2 SMNVEV (reference sequence). In nucleotides, the CDR3 is TGTGCCAGCAGTTTATTGGGCAGTTTTGAAGCTTTCTTT. This codes for CASSLLGSFEAFF.

The rearrangement joins TRBV5-1 to TRBJ2-1, with D maybe TRBD1 (5 bases). The CDR3 spans 15 residues. Germline V gene data show CDR1 as SGHRS and CDR2 as YFSETQ. V dropped 4 bases and J dropped 3 bases, with 14 bases sitting between them. As DNA, the CDR3 is TGCGCCAGCAGCCCTGGACACCAGCGCTACAATGAGCAGTTCTTC. The encoded protein is CASSPGHQRYNEQFF.

The CDR3, as DNA: TGTGCCAGCAGTAGCGGGGGGGCAGATACGCAGTATTTT. As protein: CASSSGGADTQYF. The gene calls are TRBV6-4 and TRBJ2-3; TRBD2 matches 10 bases. CDR1 is MRHNA and CDR2 is SNTAGT in the germline V gene. CDR3 length: 13 residues. The V and J ends lost 5 bases and 4 bases, in that order; junction bases with no gene match: 0.